Listed below are T cell receptor beta chains from one sample, sequenced in a study of blood T cells in healthy people across ages. TCRdb reprocessed the 5' RACE reads via MiXCR and lists one record per CDR3 protein. The profile covers 780,000 or so distinct CDR3 sequences, with around 50% appearing a single time and around 24% taken by the ten largest. The sample was blood. These receptors were taken from a man in his forties in good health. Each CDR3 is given with its conserved first and last residue. D genes are given only for firm matches. A clone size is listed for some rows: how often the clone was seen (once, few, many), or a class if it is expanded.

TRBJ1-2	NA	NA	TRBV6-5	TGTGCCAGCAGTTACACGGAGATAAACTATGGCTACACCTTC	CASSYTEINYGYTF
TRBJ1-1	NA	NA	TRBV28	TGTGCCAGCCGCGGGTCACATGACACTGAAGCTTTCTTT	CASRGSHDTEAFF
TRBJ2-1	NA	TRBD2	TRBV20-1	TGCAGTGCTAGGGGACTAGCGGGAGGGCCCTACAATGAGCAGTTCTTC	CSARGLAGGPYNEQFF
TRBJ2-5	NA	NA	TRBV28	TGTGCCAGCAGTCTCGCCTACAATACAGAGACCCAGTACTTC	CASSLAYNTETQYF
TRBJ2-2	NA	NA	TRBV7-8	TGTGCCAGCAGACCGCGGTGGGCGAACACCGGGGAGCTGTTTTTT	CASRPRWANTGELFF
TRBJ2-2	NA	TRBD2	TRBV7-3	TGTGCCAGCAGCTTGCGGCTAGCGGGGCTGGTCGGGGAGCTGTTTTTT	CASSLRLAGLVGELFF
TRBJ2-1	NA	NA	TRBV5-1	TGCGCCAGCAGCTTACTTCACGACGTTAGGGATAATGGGTCTCCCAATTACAATGAGCAGTTCTTC	CASSLLHDVRDNGSPNYNEQFF
TRBJ2-7	few	TRBD2	TRBV7-2	TGTGCCAGCAGCTTAACGGGGGGGATCTACGAGCAGTACTTC	CASSLTGGIYEQYF
TRBJ1-5	once	NA	TRBV28	TGTGCCAGCAGTTTCGTGGGTGGGGTCAATCAGCCCCAGCATTTT	CASSFVGGVNQPQHF
TRBJ2-3	NA	NA	TRBV28	TGTGCCAGCAGTGGCGGGGAATCAGATACGCAGTATTTT	CASSGGESDTQYF
TRBJ2-5	NA	TRBD1	TRBV6-5	TGTGCCAGCAGCTCCGACAGGGGTCCGAAAGAGACCCAGTACTTC	CASSSDRGPKETQYF
TRBJ1-2	NA	TRBD1	TRBV5-1	TGCGCCAGCAGCCCAGGACAGGGGGGTTTGGATGGCTACACCTTC	CASSPGQGGLDGYTF
TRBJ1-5	NA	NA	TRBV7-9	TGTGCCAGCAGTTCATCGAGACAGCCGAATCAGCCCCAGCATTTT	CASSSSRQPNQPQHF
TRBJ2-1	NA	TRBD2	TRBV29-1	TGCAGCGTTGATCGGGGGGGGCAGACCCAGTTCTTC	CSVDRGGQTQFF
TRBJ2-7	few	TRBD2	TRBV24-1	TGTGCCACCAGTGATTCTCGACTAGCGGGAGTGAGCTCCTACGAGCAGTACTTC	CATSDSRLAGVSSYEQYF
TRBJ2-1	NA	NA	TRBV27	TGTGCCAGCACCCGACTCGGACTTAGGGCCTACAATGAGCAGTTCTTC	CASTRLGLRAYNEQFF
TRBJ2-1	NA	NA	TRBV7-2	TGTGCCAGCAGCTCCGCCCACCGGGTAAACAATGAGCAGTTCTTC	CASSSAHRVNNEQFF
TRBJ2-5	NA	TRBD2	TRBV4-1	TGCGCCAGCAGCCAAGATGGACTAGCGAGACGAGAGACCCAGTACTTC	CASSQDGLARRETQYF
TRBJ1-1	NA	NA	TRBV28	TGTGCCAGCAGCCCCCAGGGAACTGAAGCTTTCTTT	CASSPQGTEAFF
TRBJ2-7	NA	NA	TRBV14	TGTGCCAGCAGTCGCGTTCTTTTGGGTTCGACCGAGCAGTACTTC	CASSRVLLGSTEQYF
TRBJ2-3	NA	TRBD2	TRBV7-2	TGTGCCAGCAGCCCGAAACTAGCGGGAGCAGATACGCAGTATTTT	CASSPKLAGADTQYF
TRBJ1-1	NA	TRBD1	TRBV27	TGTGCCAGCAGTTCACCCCGGACAGGGCTATTACTTTATGAAGCTTTCTTT	CASSSPRTGLLLYEAFF